These T cell receptor beta chains were read from a single sample in a study of T-cell reconstitution after alpha-beta-depleted transplantation in children. TCRdb re-derived calls from the PCR reads in MiXCR, one entry per CDR3 protein. The sample contains over 200,000 distinct CDR3 sequences, 11% of which appear only once. The sequencing here drew on PBMCs, taken before TCRalphabeta/CD19-depleted stem cell transplant. These receptors originate from a child younger than two with acute myeloid leukemia, due to receive a stem cell transplant. Each CDR3 is given with its conserved first and last residue. D genes are given only for firm matches. Rows give clone size only sometimes, using once, few, many, or a class for an expanded clone.

CDR3 protein: CASSLKFSRELFF
CDR3 DNA: TGTGCCAGCAGCTTAAAGTTCAGTAGGGAGCTGTTTTTT
J gene: TRBJ2-2
V gene: TRBV7-8
D gene: .
clone size: many

CDR3 protein: CAIWQGTSNQPQHF
CDR3 DNA: TGTGCCATCTGGCAGGGTACAAGCAATCAGCCCCAGCATTTT
J gene: TRBJ1-5
V gene: TRBV10-3
D gene: .
clone size: many

CDR3 protein: CASSEGGRVKPQHF
CDR3 DNA: TGTGCCAGCAGCGAAGGGGGCAGGGTTAAGCCCCAGCATTTT
J gene: TRBJ1-5
V gene: TRBV7-9
D gene: TRBD1
clone size: many

CDR3 protein: CASSYGGEGTDTQYF
CDR3 DNA: TGTGCCAGCAGTTACGGGGGGGAGGGAACAGATACGCAGTATTTT
J gene: TRBJ2-3
V gene: TRBV6-5
D gene: TRBD2
clone size: few

CDR3 protein: CAIRGSGSWETQYF
CDR3 DNA: TGTGCCATCAGGGGCTCTGGTAGTTGGGAGACCCAGTACTTC
J gene: TRBJ2-5
V gene: TRBV10-3
D gene: .
clone size: .

CDR3 protein: CASSQGTGGTEAFF
CDR3 DNA: TGTGCCAGCAGCCAAGGGACAGGGGGCACTGAAGCTTTCTTT
J gene: TRBJ1-1
V gene: TRBV3-1
D gene: TRBD1
clone size: many

CDR3 protein: CASSDGTLYEQYF
CDR3 DNA: TGCGCCAGCAGTGACGGGACCCTCTACGAGCAGTACTTC
J gene: TRBJ2-7
V gene: TRBV10-1
D gene: .
clone size: .

CDR3 protein: CASSLSWRNYGYSF
CDR3 DNA: TGTGCCAGCAGTTTAAGTTGGCGAAACTATGGCTACAGCTTC
J gene: TRBJ1-2
V gene: TRBV28
D gene: .
clone size: .

CDR3 protein: CAISPSGYSTDTQYF
CDR3 DNA: TGTGCCATCAGCCCAAGCGGGTATAGCACAGATACGCAGTATTTT
J gene: TRBJ2-3
V gene: TRBV10-3
D gene: .
clone size: many

CDR3 protein: CASSSGTQNSPLHF
CDR3 DNA: TGTGCCAGCAGCTCCGGGACACAGAATTCACCCCTCCACTTT
J gene: TRBJ1-6
V gene: TRBV13
D gene: .
clone size: many

CDR3 protein: CASSLEGAGGRDEQFF
CDR3 DNA: TGCGCCAGCAGCTTGGAGGGGGCGGGAGGCAGGGATGAGCAGTTCTTC
J gene: TRBJ2-1
V gene: TRBV5-1
D gene: .
clone size: many

CDR3 protein: CASSLTPGQGTDTQYF
CDR3 DNA: TGTGCCAGCAGCTTGACTCCGGGACAGGGTACAGATACGCAGTATTTT
J gene: TRBJ2-3
V gene: TRBV7-9
D gene: TRBD1
clone size: many

CDR3 protein: CASSTGLEGHNEQFF
CDR3 DNA: TGTGCCAGCAGTACGGGACTAGAGGGCCACAATGAGCAGTTCTTC
J gene: TRBJ2-1
V gene: TRBV12-3/TRBV12-4
D gene: TRBD2
clone size: many